These 8 T cell receptor beta chains came from one sample sequenced in a study of blood T cell repertoires in COVID-19. Some clones are missing from TCRdb's copy, which holds only in-frame ones; the method was immunoSEQ multiplex PCR. The top ten hold less than 2.5% of the sample, which has 100,000 to 150,000 clones, 80% to 90% seen once. Input material: peripheral blood. These TCRs come from a woman in her 50s with acute or convalescent COVID-19.

The CDR3: CASSLESMNQPQHF. CDR3 in DNA: TGTGCCAGCAGCTTAGAGAGTATGAATCAGCCCCAGCATTTT. The chain carries TRBV7-9 and TRBJ1-5; D not resolved. Germline V CDR1 and CDR2: SEHNR, FQNEAQ (reference sequence). V gave up 1 base and J gave up 4 bases, with 8 bases separating them. The CDR3 runs to 14 residues. Looking up the rest from reference TRBV7-9 and TRBJ1-5 gives the full variable domain: DTGVSQNPRHKITKRGQNVTFRCDPISEHNRLYWYRQTLGQGPEFLTYFQNEAQLEKSRLLSDRFSAERPKGSFSTLEIQRTEQGDSAMYLCASSLESMNQPQHFGDGTRLSIL.

The chain combines TRBV30 with TRBJ2-7; maybe TRBD2 (6 bases). Germline V gives CDR1 GTSNPN, CDR2 SVGIG (reference sequence). The CDR3 has 15 residues. The V end was cut by 2 bases, the J end by 1 base, with 15 bases between. The CDR3, as DNA: TGTGCCTGGAGTACCAACCGGGACTGGTCCTACGAGCAGTACTTC. Amino acids: CAWSTNRDWSYEQYF. Full variable domain (outside the CDR3, taken from reference TRBV30 and TRBJ2-7): SQTIHQWPATLVQPVGSPLSLECTVEGTSNPNLYWYRQAAGRGLQLLFYSVGIGQISSEVPQNLSASRPQDRQFILSSKKLLLSDSGFYLCAWSTNRDWSYEQYFGPGTRLTVT.

Details on this clone: This CDR3 is also generated by other DNA sequences in the sample. The chain uses TRBV20-1 and TRBJ2-5; the D is unclear. Trimming removed 6 bases at V and 5 bases at J, with 10 bases between. This CDR3 is built from 11 residues. Germline V gives CDR1 DFQATT, CDR2 SNEGSKA (reference sequence). CDR3 loop: CSARPSETQYF. The CDR3 DNA sequence: TGCAGTGCGAGACCGTCCGAGACCCAGTACTTC.

J is TRBJ2-1 and V is TRBV3-1 (or the pseudogene TRBV3-2), with D perhaps TRBD2 (6 bases). Germline V lookup: CDR1 LGHDT, CDR2 YNNKEL (reference sequence). The CDR3 is 17 residues long. V was pared by 3 bases and J by 5 bases, with 20 bases between. The CDR3 loop is CASSHLWGVRGHNEQFF. In nucleotides, the CDR3 is TGTGCCAGCAGCCATTTGTGGGGGGTAAGGGGACACAATGAGCAGTTCTTC.

The J gene is TRBJ1-1, the V gene TRBV30, with no clear D. The length of the CDR3 is 13 residues. The V end lost 3 bases, the J end lost 6 bases, and 14 bases lay between the germline ends. Germline values: CDR1 GTSNPN, CDR2 SVGIG (reference sequence). In DNA form, the CDR3 reads TGTGCCTGGAGCCAACAGCCCGACCCTGAAGCTTTCTTT. Translated: CAWSQQPDPEAFF.

The chain is built from TRBV4-1 and TRBJ2-1; 9 bases are shared with TRBD2. The CDR3 covers 15 residues. Germline trimming cut 1 base from V and 4 bases from J; bases unmatched to any gene: 2. Looked up from germline, CDR1 is MGHRA and CDR2 is YSYEKL. This CDR3 reads CASSQGLAVYNEQFF. CDR3 sequence (DNA): TGCGCCAGCAGCCAAGGACTAGCGGTTTACAATGAGCAGTTCTTC.

This clone was counted only a few times. V and J are TRBV4-3 and TRBJ2-1; D call uncertain. Trimming shortened V by 4 bases and J by 5 bases, and 15 bases separated the two germline ends. Per the germline V gene, CDR1 is LGHNA and CDR2 is YSLEER. The CDR3 is made up of 15 amino acids. In DNA, the CDR3 is TGCGCCAGCAGCCCTCACCTCGACGGAGACAATGAGCAGTTCTTC. Translating gives CASSPHLDGDNEQFF.

The chain combines TRBV6-6 with TRBJ2-7; 8 bases line up with TRBD1. CDR1 MNHNY and CDR2 SVGAGI come from the germline V gene (reference sequence). The J segment lost 3 bases and the V segment lost 8 bases, leaving 9 bases of the junction unmatched. The CDR3 has 14 amino acids. CDR3 nucleotide sequence: TGTGCCAGCGATGACAGGGGCAATCTCTACGAGCAGTACTTC. Its translation: CASDDRGNLYEQYF.